This record looks at one T cell receptor (beta chain) sequence and its context. Its antigen remains unidentified. Here immunoSEQ multiplex PCR was the method, and the copy in TCRdb shows in-frame clones only, minus some. Found here are some 100,000 clones, more than 75% of them singletons; the top ten hold about 3.3%. The sample originates from a study of T cell responses to AZD1222 COVID-19 vaccine. Study observations and caveats: Donors in the cohort were predominantly white British and more often female, and clonal diversity was possibly underestimated. Two doses of AZD1222 preceded a rise in Spike-specific TCR breadth and depth. At study baseline, merely five or six AZD1222 recipients were seropositive.

V lost 0 bases and J 8 bases, leaving 4 bases between the germline ends. This CDR3 has 12 amino acids. The clonotype was recovered from an adult in good health. The chain links TRBV12-3 or TRBV12-4 to TRBJ1-4; D is undetermined. The specimen comprised peripheral blood, sampled on day 0 of AZD1222 vaccination. The CDR3 sequence: CASSLAAEKLFF. CDR3 in DNA: TGTGCCAGCAGTTTAGCGGCGGAAAAACTGTTTTTT.